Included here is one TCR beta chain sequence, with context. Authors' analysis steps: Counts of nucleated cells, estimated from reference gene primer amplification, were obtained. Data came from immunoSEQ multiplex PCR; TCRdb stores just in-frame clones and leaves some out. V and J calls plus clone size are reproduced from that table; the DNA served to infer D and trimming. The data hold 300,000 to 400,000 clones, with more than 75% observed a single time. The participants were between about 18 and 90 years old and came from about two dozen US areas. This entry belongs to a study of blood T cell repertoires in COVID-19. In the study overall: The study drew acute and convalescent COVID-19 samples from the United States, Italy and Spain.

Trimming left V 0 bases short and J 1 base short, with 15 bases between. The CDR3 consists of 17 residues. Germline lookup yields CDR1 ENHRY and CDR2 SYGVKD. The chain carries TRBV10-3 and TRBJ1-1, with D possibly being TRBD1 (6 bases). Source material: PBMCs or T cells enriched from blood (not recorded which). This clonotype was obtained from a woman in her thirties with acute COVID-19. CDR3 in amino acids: CAISESGGGRGNTEAFF. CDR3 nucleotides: TGTGCCATCAGTGAGTCAGGGGGGGGCCGTGGGAACACTGAAGCTTTCTTT.